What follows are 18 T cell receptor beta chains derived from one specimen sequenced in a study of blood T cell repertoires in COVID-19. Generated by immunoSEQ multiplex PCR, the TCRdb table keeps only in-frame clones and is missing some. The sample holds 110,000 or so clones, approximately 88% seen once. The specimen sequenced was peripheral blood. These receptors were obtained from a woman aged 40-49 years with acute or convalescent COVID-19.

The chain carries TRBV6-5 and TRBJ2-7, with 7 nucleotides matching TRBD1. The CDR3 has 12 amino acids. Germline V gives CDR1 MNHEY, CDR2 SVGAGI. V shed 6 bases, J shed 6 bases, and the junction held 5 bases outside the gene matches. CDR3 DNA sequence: TGTGCCAGCAGCCCACAGGGGAGCGAGCAGTACTTC. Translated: CASSPQGSEQYF.

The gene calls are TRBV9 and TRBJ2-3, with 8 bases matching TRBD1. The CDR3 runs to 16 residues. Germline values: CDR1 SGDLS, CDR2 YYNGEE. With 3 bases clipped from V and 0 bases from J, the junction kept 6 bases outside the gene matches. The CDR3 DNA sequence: TGTGCCAGCAGCGCCCCGACAGGGGAGAGCACAGATACGCAGTATTTT. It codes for CASSAPTGESTDTQYF.

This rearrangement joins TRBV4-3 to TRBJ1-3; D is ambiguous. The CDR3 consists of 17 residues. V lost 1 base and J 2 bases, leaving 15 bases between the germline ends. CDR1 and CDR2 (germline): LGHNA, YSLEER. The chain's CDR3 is CASSQGGSGGPGNTIYF. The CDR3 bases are TGCGCCAGCAGCCAAGGCGGGTCAGGAGGGCCTGGAAACACCATATATTTT.

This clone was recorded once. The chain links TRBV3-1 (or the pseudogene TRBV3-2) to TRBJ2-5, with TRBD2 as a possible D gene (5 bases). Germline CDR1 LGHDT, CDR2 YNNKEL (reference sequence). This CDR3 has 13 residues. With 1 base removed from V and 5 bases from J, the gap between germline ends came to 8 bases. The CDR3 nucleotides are TGTGCCAGCAGCCAAGGATTAGCGGAGACCCAGTACTTC. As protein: CASSQGLAETQYF.

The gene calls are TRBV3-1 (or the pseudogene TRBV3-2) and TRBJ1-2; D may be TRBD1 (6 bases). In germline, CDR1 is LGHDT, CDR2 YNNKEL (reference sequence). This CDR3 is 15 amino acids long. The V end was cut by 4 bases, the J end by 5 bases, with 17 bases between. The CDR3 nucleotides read TGTGCCAGCAGCCGAAGCTCCTCGACAGGTTATGGCTACACCTTC. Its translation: CASSRSSSTGYGYTF.

CDR3 region: CALGGARTGNQPQHF. CDR3 coding DNA: TGTGCTTTAGGGGGGGCCCGGACAGGGAATCAGCCCCAGCATTTT. The chain combines TRBV6-5 with TRBJ1-5; 8 bases fit TRBD1. This CDR3 is 15 amino acids long. Germline V gene data show CDR1 as MNHEY and CDR2 as SVGAGI.

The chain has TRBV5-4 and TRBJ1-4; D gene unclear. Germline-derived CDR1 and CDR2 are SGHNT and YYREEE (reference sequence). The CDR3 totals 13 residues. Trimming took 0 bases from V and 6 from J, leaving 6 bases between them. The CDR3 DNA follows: TGTGCCAGCAGCTTGGGGCAGGATGAAAAACTGTTTTTT. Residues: CASSLGQDEKLFF.

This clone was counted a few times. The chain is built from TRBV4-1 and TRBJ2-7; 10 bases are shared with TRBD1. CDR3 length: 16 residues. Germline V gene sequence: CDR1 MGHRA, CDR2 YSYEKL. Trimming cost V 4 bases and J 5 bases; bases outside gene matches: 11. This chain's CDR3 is CASSPSRTGGYDEQYF. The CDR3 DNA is TGCGCCAGCAGCCCTTCAAGGACAGGGGGTTATGACGAGCAGTACTTC.

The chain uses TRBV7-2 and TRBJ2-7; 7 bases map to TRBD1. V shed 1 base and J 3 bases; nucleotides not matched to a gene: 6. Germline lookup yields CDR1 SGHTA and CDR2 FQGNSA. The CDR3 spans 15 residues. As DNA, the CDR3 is TGTGCCAGCAGCTTAGTGCAGACAGGGAACTACGAGCAGTACTTC. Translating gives CASSLVQTGNYEQYF.

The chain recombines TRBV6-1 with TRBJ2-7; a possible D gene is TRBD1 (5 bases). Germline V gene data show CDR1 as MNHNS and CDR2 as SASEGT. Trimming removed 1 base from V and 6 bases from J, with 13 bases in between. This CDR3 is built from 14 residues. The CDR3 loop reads CASSEVSRVGEQYF. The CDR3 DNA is TGTGCCAGCAGTGAAGTGAGCAGGGTAGGCGAGCAGTACTTC.

As DNA, the CDR3 is TGTGCCAGTAGTCGGACAGGCGGCTCTGACTATGGCTACACCTTC. Its protein product is CASSRTGGSDYGYTF. This chain joins TRBV19 and TRBJ1-2; 7 positions agree with TRBD1. The CDR3 covers 15 residues. The junction had 9 bases not matched to a gene; V was cut back by 5 bases and J by 3 bases. From germline, CDR1 is LNHDA and CDR2 SQIVND (reference sequence). Drawing the rest from reference TRBV19 and TRBJ1-2, the complete variable domain is DGGITQSPKYLFRKEGQNVTLSCEQNLNHDAMYWYRQDPGQGLRLIYYSQIVNDFQKGDIAEGYSVSREKKESFPLTVTSAQKNPTAFYLCASSRTGGSDYGYTFGSGTRLTVV.

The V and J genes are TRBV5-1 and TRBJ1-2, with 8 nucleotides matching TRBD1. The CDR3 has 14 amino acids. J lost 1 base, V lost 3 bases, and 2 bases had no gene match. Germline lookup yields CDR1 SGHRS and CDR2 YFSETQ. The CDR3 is CASSSTGDNYGYTF. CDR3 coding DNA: TGCGCCAGCAGCTCGACAGGGGATAACTATGGCTACACCTTC.

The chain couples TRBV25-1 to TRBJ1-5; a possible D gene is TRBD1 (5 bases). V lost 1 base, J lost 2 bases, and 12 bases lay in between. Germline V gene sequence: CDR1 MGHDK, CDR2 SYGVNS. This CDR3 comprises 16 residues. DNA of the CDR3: TGTGCCAGCAGTGAATCGGCAGGGAAGGGCAATCAGCCCCAGCATTTT. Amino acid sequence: CASSESAGKGNQPQHF.

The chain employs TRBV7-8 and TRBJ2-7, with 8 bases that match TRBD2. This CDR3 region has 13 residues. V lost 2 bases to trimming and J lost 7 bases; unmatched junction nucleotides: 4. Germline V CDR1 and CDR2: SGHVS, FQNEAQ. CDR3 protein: CASSLRGGDEQYF. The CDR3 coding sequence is TGTGCCAGCAGCTTACGGGGGGGAGATGAGCAGTACTTC.

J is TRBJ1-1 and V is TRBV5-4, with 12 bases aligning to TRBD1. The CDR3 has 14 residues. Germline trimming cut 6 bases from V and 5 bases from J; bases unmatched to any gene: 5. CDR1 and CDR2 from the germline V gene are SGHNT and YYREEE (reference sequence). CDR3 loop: CASTGTGGKTEAFF. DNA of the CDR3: TGTGCCAGCACTGGGACAGGGGGCAAGACTGAAGCTTTCTTT.

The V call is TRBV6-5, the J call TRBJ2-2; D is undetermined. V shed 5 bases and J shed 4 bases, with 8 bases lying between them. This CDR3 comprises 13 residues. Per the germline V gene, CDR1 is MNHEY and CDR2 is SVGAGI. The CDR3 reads CASSKPSTGELFF. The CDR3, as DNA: TGTGCCAGCAGTAAACCTAGCACCGGGGAGCTGTTTTTT.

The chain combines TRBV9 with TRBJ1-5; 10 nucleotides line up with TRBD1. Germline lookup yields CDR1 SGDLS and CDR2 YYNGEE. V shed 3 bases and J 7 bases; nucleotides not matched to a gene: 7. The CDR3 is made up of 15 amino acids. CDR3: CASSAGDRGVQPQHF. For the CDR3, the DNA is TGTGCCAGCAGCGCGGGGGACAGGGGAGTCCAGCCCCAGCATTTT.

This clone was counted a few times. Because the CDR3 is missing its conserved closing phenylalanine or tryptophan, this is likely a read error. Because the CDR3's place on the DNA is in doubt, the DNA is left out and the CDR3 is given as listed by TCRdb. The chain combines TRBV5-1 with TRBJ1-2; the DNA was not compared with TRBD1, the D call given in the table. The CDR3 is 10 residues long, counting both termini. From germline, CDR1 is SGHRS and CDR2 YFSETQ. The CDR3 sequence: CASRPMTGVA.